Presented here are 20 T cell receptor beta chains from one specimen sequenced in a study of T-cell reconstitution after alpha-beta-depleted transplantation in children. Molecular barcoding with unique molecular identifiers was used for the TCRbeta library. TCRdb analysed the PCR reads with MiXCR anew, one entry per CDR3 protein. Of about 980,000 distinct CDR3 sequences in the sample, roughly 29% were seen once. Source: PBMCs, mostly from graft donor cells, taken 360 days after TCRalphabeta/CD19-depleted stem cell transplant. The receptors stem from a boy under three years old who had a stem cell transplant for SCID, so the T cells may come from the graft donor.

This clonotype has only one observation. The rearrangement links TRBV27 to TRBJ1-5; no clear D. V lost 6 bases and J 6 bases, leaving 9 bases between the germline ends. The CDR3 sequence is 12 residues long. CDR1 and CDR2 from the germline V gene are MNHEY and SMNVEV (reference sequence). CDR3 sequence reads: CASSGLGQPQHF. CDR3 DNA sequence: TGTGCCAGCAGCGGGCTTGGTCAGCCCCAGCATTTT.

This clonotype occurred a few times. The chain links TRBV12-3 or TRBV12-4 to TRBJ2-2, with D hard to call. Deletions cut 7 bases from V and 2 bases from J, with 8 bases between. The CDR3 is 13 amino acids. The CDR3 coding sequence is TGTGCCAGCAATTCGGGTAACACCGGGGAGCTGTTTTTT. The encoded protein is CASNSGNTGELFF.

This clonotype showed up many times. The V call is TRBV5-1, the J call TRBJ2-7, with 10 bases that match TRBD1. With V trimmed by 4 bases and J by 2 bases, 6 bases remained unmatched. This CDR3 spans 15 amino acids. The germline CDR1 and CDR2 sequences are SGHRS and YFSETQ. The DNA for the CDR3 is TGCGCCAGCAGCCTGACAGGGGGCACGACCTACGAGCAGTACTTC. Translation: CASSLTGGTTYEQYF.

A few counts support this clonotype. This chain links TRBV7-9 with TRBJ2-1; D could derive from TRBD1 or TRBD2 (5 bases each). This CDR3 contains 17 residues. Trimming pared 3 bases from V and 5 bases from J, leaving 20 bases between. Germline assignment: CDR1 SEHNR and CDR2 FQNEAQ (reference sequence). The CDR3 protein is CASSFAAVRDGDNEQFF. The CDR3 DNA sequence: TGTGCCAGCAGCTTCGCGGCCGTCCGGGACGGGGACAATGAGCAGTTCTTC.

This clonotype has just a few counts. The chain joins TRBV13 to TRBJ2-3; 10 nucleotides agree with TRBD1. There are 15 residues in the CDR3. The J segment lost 2 bases and the V segment lost 5 bases, leaving 4 bases of the junction unmatched. The germline CDR1 and CDR2 sequences are PRHDT and FYEKMQ (reference sequence). DNA of the CDR3: TGTGCCAGCAGCCTGGACAGGGGGTTCACAGATACGCAGTATTTT. It codes for CASSLDRGFTDTQYF.

This rearrangement joins TRBV5-1 to TRBJ2-5; 12 nucleotides line up with TRBD1. This CDR3 is 15 amino acids long. J lost 5 bases, V lost 3 bases, and 5 bases had no gene match. CDR1 and CDR2 from the germline V gene are SGHRS and YFSETQ. CDR3 loop: CASSWGTGGLETQYF. DNA of the CDR3: TGCGCCAGCAGCTGGGGGACAGGGGGCTTGGAGACCCAGTACTTC.

In its sample, this clonotype was seen a few times. This chain uses TRBV18 with TRBJ2-7; 8 bases align to TRBD2. In germline, CDR1 is KGHSH, CDR2 LQKENI. The V and J ends lost 1 base and 5 bases, in that order; junction bases with no gene match: 7. CDR3 length equals 15 residues. The CDR3 protein is CASSPLQRGINEQYF. The CDR3 DNA sequence: TGTGCCAGCTCACCACTCCAGCGGGGGATCAACGAGCAGTACTTC.

The chain uses TRBV7-3 and TRBJ1-1; D not resolved. CDR3 size: 14 residues. Germline V lookup: CDR1 SGHTA, CDR2 FQGTGA. V was pared by 1 base and J by 7 bases, with 13 bases between. Here the CDR3 DNA reads TGTGCCAGCAGCTTAAACGGGGTGGGAAATGAAGCTTTCTTT. It codes for CASSLNGVGNEAFF.

This clonotype showed up just a few times. The genes are TRBV12-3 or TRBV12-4 and TRBJ2-7; 7 bases align to TRBD1. J gave up 2 bases and V 7 bases, and 5 bases lay outside the gene matches. This CDR3 has 13 residues. The CDR3 DNA reads as TGTGCCAGCATTCGACAGGGTACCTACGAGCAGTACTTC. Its translation is CASIRQGTYEQYF.

This clonotype was recorded a few times. This chain uses TRBV29-1 with TRBJ2-2; a weak D match, TRBD1 (6 bases). The CDR3 is 17 residues long. Trimming took 7 bases from V and 1 from J, leaving 22 bases between them. CDR1 is SQVTM and CDR2 is ANQGSEA in the germline V gene. CDR3 nucleotide sequence: TGCAGCGCATCCGCCCTCGTACAGGGCTTGAACACCGGGGAGCTGTTTTTT. It encodes CSASALVQGLNTGELFF.

The gene calls are TRBV5-1 and TRBJ1-1; maybe TRBD1 (6 bases). Germline V gene lookup returns CDR1 SGHRS and CDR2 YFSETQ. V gave up 2 bases and J gave up 7 bases, with 21 bases separating them. There are 16 residues in the CDR3. This CDR3 is CASSLFDWGGLNEAFF. CDR3 bases: TGCGCCAGCAGCTTATTTGATTGGGGGGGGCTGAATGAAGCTTTCTTT.

CDR3 sequence: CASSYSRLGPAQHYEQYF. Written as DNA, the CDR3 is TGTGCCAGCAGTTACTCGAGGCTTGGGCCCGCGCAACATTACGAGCAGTACTTC. The rearrangement links TRBV6-7 to TRBJ2-7; D gene unclear. TRBV6-7 counts as an open reading frame of uncertain function. CDR3 length equals 18 residues. Trimming took 0 bases from V and 4 from J, leaving 22 bases between them.

The rearrangement joins TRBV5-1 to TRBJ1-6, with a possible D match to TRBD1 (6 bases). Germline CDR1 and CDR2: SGHRS and YFSETQ. The CDR3 is 18 amino acids. Trimming cost V 1 base and J 2 bases, with 16 bases left between them. The CDR3 protein is CASSLTGHSAPYNSPLHF. The CDR3 DNA reads TGCGCCAGCAGCTTGACGGGACATTCCGCGCCCTATAATTCACCCCTCCACTTT.

In nucleotides, the CDR3 is TGTGCCAGCAGTAACCAGGGAAATCAGCCCCAGCATTTT. Translating gives CASSNQGNQPQHF. The V and J genes are TRBV6-5 and TRBJ1-5; maybe TRBD1 (5 bases). CDR3 length: 13 amino acids. Trimming pared 5 bases from V and 4 bases from J, leaving 9 bases between. Per germline, CDR1 MNHEY and CDR2 SVGAGI.

This chain joins TRBV2 and TRBJ2-7; possibly TRBD2 for D (5 bases). The germline V and J ends were trimmed by 6 bases and 5 bases, with 14 bases remaining between them. The germline V gene has CDR1 SNHLY and CDR2 FYNNEI. The CDR3 runs 13 residues. CDR3 sequence reads: CASRDDGGHEQYF. CDR3 nucleotides: TGTGCCAGCAGGGACGACGGAGGCCACGAGCAGTACTTC.

This clonotype was recorded a few times. V is TRBV7-7 and J is TRBJ2-7; the D gene is possibly TRBD2 (5 bases). Trimming took off 5 bases at V and 7 bases at J, with 18 bases between the two ends. The CDR3 runs to 14 residues. Germline V lookup: CDR1 SSHAT, CDR2 FNYEAQ (reference sequence). The CDR3 loop reads CASSPVSGPGEQYF. Written as DNA, the CDR3 is TGTGCCAGCAGCCCCGTTTCAGGACCGGGGGAGCAGTACTTC. Using reference TRBV7-7 and TRBJ2-7 for the parts outside the CDR3, the full variable domain is GAGVSQSPRYKVTKRGQDVTLRCDPISSHATLYWYQQALGQGPEFLTYFNYEAQPDKSGLPSDRFSAERPEGSISTLTIQRTEQRDSAMYRCASSPVSGPGEQYFGPGTRLTVT.

This clonotype showed up just a few times. The rearrangement uses TRBV7-2 and TRBJ2-2; D not resolved. V lost 3 bases and J 6 bases, leaving 8 bases between the germline ends. The CDR3 extends over 13 amino acids. Germline V CDR1 and CDR2: SGHTA, FQGNSA. CDR3 loop: CASSFYDAGELFF. The CDR3 region has the DNA TGTGCCAGCAGCTTCTATGATGCCGGGGAGCTGTTTTTT.

This chain connects TRBV7-6 to TRBJ2-3; 7 positions agree with TRBD1. Germline trimming cut 5 bases from V and 12 bases from J; bases unmatched to any gene: 8. The germline V gene encodes CDR1 SGHVS and CDR2 FNYEAQ. This CDR3 contains 12 residues. The CDR3 DNA reads TGTGCCAGCAGCACGACAGGGTCGCCACAGTATTTT. Amino acids: CASSTTGSPQYF.

The sample holds a few counts of this clonotype. The genes are TRBV7-2 and TRBJ2-3; perhaps TRBD2 as D (6 bases). CDR3 length equals 14 residues. The ends were cut back, 2 bases at V and 2 bases at J, with 8 bases in the middle. Germline CDR1 is SGHTA and CDR2 is FQGNSA. The CDR3 is CASSLTSLTDTQYF. In DNA, the CDR3 is TGTGCCAGCAGCTTAACTAGCCTCACAGATACGCAGTATTTT.

This clonotype was observed a few times. The J gene is TRBJ2-7, the V gene TRBV29-1; TRBD2 matches at 8 bases. Germline lookup yields CDR1 SQVTM and CDR2 ANQGSEA. The J segment lost 1 base and the V segment lost 1 base, leaving 3 bases of the junction unmatched. This CDR3 has 14 amino acids. The CDR3 region has the DNA TGCAGCGTTGAAGGGAGCGGGAGTTCCTACGAGCAGTACTTC. It encodes CSVEGSGSSYEQYF.